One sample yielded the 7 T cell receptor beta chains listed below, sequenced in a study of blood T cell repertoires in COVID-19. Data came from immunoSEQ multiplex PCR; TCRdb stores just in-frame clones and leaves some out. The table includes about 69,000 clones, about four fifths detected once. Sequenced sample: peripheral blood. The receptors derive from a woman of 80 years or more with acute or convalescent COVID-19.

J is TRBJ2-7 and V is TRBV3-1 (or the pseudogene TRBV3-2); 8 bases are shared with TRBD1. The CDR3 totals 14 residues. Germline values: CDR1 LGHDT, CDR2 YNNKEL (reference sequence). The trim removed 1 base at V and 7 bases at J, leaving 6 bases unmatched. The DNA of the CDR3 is TGTGCCAGCAGCCAAGTGAACAGGGGGACGGAGCAGTACTTC. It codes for CASSQVNRGTEQYF.

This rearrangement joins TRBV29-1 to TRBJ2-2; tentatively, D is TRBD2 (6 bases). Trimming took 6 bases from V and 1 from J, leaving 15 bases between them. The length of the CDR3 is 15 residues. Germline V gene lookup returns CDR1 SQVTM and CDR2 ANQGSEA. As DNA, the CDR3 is TGCAGCGTGGAACTAGCAACGGGGAACACCGGGGAGCTGTTTTTT. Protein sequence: CSVELATGNTGELFF.

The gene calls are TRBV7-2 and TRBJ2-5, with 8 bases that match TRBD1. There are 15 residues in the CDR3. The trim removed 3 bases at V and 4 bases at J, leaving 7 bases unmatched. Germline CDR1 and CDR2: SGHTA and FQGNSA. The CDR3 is CASSFDRGPGETQYF. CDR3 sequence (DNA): TGTGCCAGCAGCTTCGACAGGGGCCCGGGAGAGACCCAGTACTTC.

Written as DNA, the CDR3 is TGTGCCAGTAGTCCGGAGAGGGACAGGGGTTCGGAGACCCAGTACTTC. Translated: CASSPERDRGSETQYF. The rearrangement links TRBV19 to TRBJ2-5, with 10 nucleotides matching TRBD1. The germline CDR1 and CDR2 sequences are LNHDA and SQIVND (reference sequence). V shed 5 bases and J 5 bases; nucleotides not matched to a gene: 11. CDR3 length: 16 amino acids.

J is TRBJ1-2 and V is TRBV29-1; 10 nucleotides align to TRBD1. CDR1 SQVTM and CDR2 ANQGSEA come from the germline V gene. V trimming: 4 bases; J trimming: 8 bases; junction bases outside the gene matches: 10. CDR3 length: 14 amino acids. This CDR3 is CSVGVRQGARGYTF. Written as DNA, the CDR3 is TGCAGCGTTGGGGTCCGACAGGGGGCGCGGGGCTACACCTTC.

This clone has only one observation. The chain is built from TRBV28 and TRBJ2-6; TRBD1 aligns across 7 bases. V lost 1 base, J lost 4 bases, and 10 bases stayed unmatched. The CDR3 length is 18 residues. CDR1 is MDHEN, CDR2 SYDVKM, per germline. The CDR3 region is CASSLYPTGVGGANVLTF. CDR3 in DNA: TGTGCCAGCAGTTTATACCCTACAGGGGTTGGCGGGGCCAACGTCCTGACTTTC. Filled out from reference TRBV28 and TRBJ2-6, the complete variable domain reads DVKVTQSSRYLVKRTGEKVFLECVQDMDHENMFWYRQDPGLGLRLIYFSYDVKMKEKGDIPEGYSVSREKKERFSLILESASTNQTSMYLCASSLYPTGVGGANVLTFGAGSRLTVL.

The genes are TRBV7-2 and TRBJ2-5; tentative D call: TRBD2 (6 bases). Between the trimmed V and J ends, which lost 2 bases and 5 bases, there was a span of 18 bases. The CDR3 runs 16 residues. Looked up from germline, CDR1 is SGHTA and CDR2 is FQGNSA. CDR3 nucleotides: TGTGCCAGCAGCTTATCGGGAGCCACGGGGGTGGAGACCCAGTACTTC. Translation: CASSLSGATGVETQYF.